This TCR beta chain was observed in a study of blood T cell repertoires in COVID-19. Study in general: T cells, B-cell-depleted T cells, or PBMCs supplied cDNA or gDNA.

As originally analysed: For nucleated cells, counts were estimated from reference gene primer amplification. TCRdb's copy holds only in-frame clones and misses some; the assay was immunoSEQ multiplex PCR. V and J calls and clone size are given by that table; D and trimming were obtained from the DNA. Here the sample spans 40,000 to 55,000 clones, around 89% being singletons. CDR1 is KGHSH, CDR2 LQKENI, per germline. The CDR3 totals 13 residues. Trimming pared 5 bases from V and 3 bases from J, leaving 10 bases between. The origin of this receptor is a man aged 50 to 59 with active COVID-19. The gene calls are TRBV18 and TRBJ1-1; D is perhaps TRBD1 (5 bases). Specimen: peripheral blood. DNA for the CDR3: TGTGCCAGCTCAGAACAGGATTACACTGAAGCTTTCTTT. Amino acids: CASSEQDYTEAFF.